The entry below gives a single T cell receptor beta chain sequence along with its context. Per germline, CDR1 LGHNA and CDR2 YNFKEQ. The CDR3 runs 16 residues. V shed 1 base and J 7 bases; nucleotides not matched to a gene: 9. The sample belongs to a study of blood T cell repertoires in COVID-19. Data came from immunoSEQ multiplex PCR; TCRdb stores just in-frame clones and leaves some out. The top ten clones hold 1.5% to 2% of a sample with 350,000 to 400,000 clones, roughly 90% of them seen once. The sequenced material came from PBMCs or T cells enriched from blood (not recorded which). The chain links TRBV4-2 to TRBJ2-1; 8 bases align to TRBD2. The clonotype was recovered from a woman aged 30 to 39 who had recovered from COVID-19. CDR3 amino acids: CASSQVSGGLTNEQFF. The CDR3 DNA is TGTGCCAGCAGCCAAGTAAGCGGGGGACTTACGAATGAGCAGTTCTTC.